The 18 T cell receptor beta chains in this list originate from one sample, sequenced in a study of T cells in Graves' hyperthyroidism and ophthalmopathy. TCR beta CDR3 regions were amplified from RNA transcripts. The HTBI primer set served for first-round RT-PCR of the TCR CDR3. TCRdb ran MiXCR on the multiplex PCR reads and lists one entry per CDR3 protein. The sample includes approximately 500,000 distinct CDR3 sequences, under 60% of them seen just once. Sequenced input: peripheral blood or thyroid tissue (not recorded which). The receptors come from a woman aged 18-29 years with Graves' hyperthyroidism.

The genes are TRBV29-1 and TRBJ2-2, with D possibly TRBD1 on 7 matching bases. This CDR3 spans 13 amino acids. V lost 5 bases, J lost 4 bases, and 11 bases lay in between. The germline gives CDR1 SQVTM, CDR2 ANQGSEA. The CDR3 reads CSVRQGGTGELFF. CDR3 nucleotides: TGCAGCGTTAGACAGGGAGGCACCGGGGAGCTGTTTTTT.

Concerning this clonotype: One base away lies a much larger clone, so this may be a sequencing read error. This sequence joins TRBV2 and TRBJ1-5, with D possibly TRBD1 on 5 matching bases. V was cut by 7 bases and J by 1 base, with 11 bases left in between. Per germline, CDR1 SNHLY and CDR2 FYNNEI. CDR3 length equals 14 residues. The CDR3 DNA reads as TGTGCCAGCACCCGTCCAGGGAGCAATCAGCCCCAGCATTTT. Its protein is CASTRPGSNQPQHF.

This chain joins TRBV6-1 and TRBJ2-1; D remains unclear. This CDR3 has 14 amino acids. Trimming shortened V by 1 base and J by 10 bases, and 14 bases separated the two germline ends. The germline gives CDR1 MNHNS, CDR2 SASEGT. CDR3 amino acids: CASSEESFSPEQFF. The CDR3 nucleotides read TGTGCCAGCAGTGAAGAGTCGTTTTCCCCGGAGCAGTTCTTC.

The rearrangement joins TRBV29-1 to TRBJ2-7, with 10 bases aligning to TRBD2. With 4 bases clipped from V and 2 bases from J, the junction kept 5 bases outside the gene matches. CDR1 SQVTM and CDR2 ANQGSEA come from the germline V gene. The CDR3 has 14 residues. In nucleotides, the CDR3 is TGCAGCGTTGGTAGCGGGAGGTCTCCCTACGAGCAGTACTTC. The encoded protein is CSVGSGRSPYEQYF.

This clonotype was found many times. The chain links TRBV6-1 to TRBJ1-1; no clear D gene. The CDR3 is made up of 11 amino acids. The V and J ends lost 1 base and 8 bases respectively, with 5 bases between them. Germline V lookup: CDR1 MNHNS, CDR2 SASEGT. The CDR3 protein is CASSEEQEAFF. As DNA, the CDR3 is TGTGCCAGCAGTGAAGAACAGGAAGCTTTCTTT.

This clonotype was detected many times. The chain links TRBV5-6 to TRBJ1-1, with D unresolved. V lost 6 bases to trimming and J lost 0 bases, with 12 bases between them. The CDR3 totals 14 residues. From germline, CDR1 is SGHDT and CDR2 YYEEEE. DNA for the CDR3: TGTGCCAGCACCTGGATCAGTGTGAACACTGAAGCTTTCTTT. This codes for CASTWISVNTEAFF.

This clonotype has a count of ten or more. V is TRBV20-1 and J is TRBJ1-5, with 9 bases that match TRBD1. Trimming took 3 bases from V and 6 from J; bases not matched to a gene: 15. Germline CDR1 DFQATT, CDR2 SNEGSKA (reference sequence). The CDR3 loop spans 17 amino acids. The CDR3 loop is CSASGDRVGFLGQPQHF. CDR3 in DNA: TGCAGTGCTAGTGGGGACAGGGTGGGATTTTTAGGTCAGCCCCAGCATTTT.

This clonotype occurred once. The junction departs from the called germline gene at one end, perhaps through a read error. The rearrangement links TRBV5-1 to TRBJ1-1; TRBD1 agrees at 9 bases. Germline-derived CDR1 and CDR2 are SGHRS and YFSETQ. CDR3 length: 15 residues. CDR3 sequence (DNA): TGCGCCAGCAGCCACCGGGACAGGGAGGGCACTGAAGTTTTCTTT. Encoded protein: CASSHRDREGTEVFF.

Many counts were recorded for this clonotype. The chain employs TRBV20-1 and TRBJ1-5; D not resolved. Germline assignment: CDR1 DFQATT and CDR2 SNEGSKA (reference sequence). Trimming pared 1 base from V and 1 base from J, leaving 17 bases between. The CDR3 runs to 17 residues. DNA for the CDR3: TGCAGTGCTAGAGTGGCCAGTGTGGCAGAGAGCAATCAGCCCCAGCATTTT. Translation gives CSARVASVAESNQPQHF.

In DNA form, the CDR3 reads TGTGCCAGCAGTCTACTAGTTTCCTACGAGCAGTACTTC. This sequence encodes CASSLLVSYEQYF. The rearrangement joins TRBV28 to TRBJ2-7; D might be TRBD2 (5 bases). CDR1 is MDHEN and CDR2 is SYDVKM in the germline V gene. The V end was cut by 5 bases, the J end by 1 base, with 9 bases between. The CDR3 length is 13 residues.

V and J are TRBV7-2 and TRBJ2-7; no firm D call. The length of the CDR3 is 14 residues. Germline V gene lookup returns CDR1 SGHTA and CDR2 FQGNSA. Trimming pared 5 bases from V and 0 bases from J, leaving 11 bases between. The CDR3 region has the DNA TGTGCCAGCAGCACCCCCGCCGGCTCCTACGAGCAGTACTTC. The encoded protein is CASSTPAGSYEQYF.

To note about this clonotype: This may arise from a read error, as a much more abundant clone is one base away. This sequence joins TRBV5-1 and TRBJ1-2; D gene uncertain. The CDR3 consists of 13 residues. Germline V gene data show CDR1 as SGHRS and CDR2 as YFSETQ. The chain's CDR3 is CASSLSANYGYAF. The CDR3 DNA follows: TGCGCCAGCAGCTTGTCGGCTAACTATGGCTACGCCTTC.

This clonotype has more than one count but fewer than ten. The chain joins TRBV7-9 to TRBJ2-3, with D perhaps matching TRBD2 (6 bases). The CDR3 covers 15 residues. The germline gives CDR1 SEHNR, CDR2 FQNEAQ (reference sequence). Deletions cut 5 bases from V and 3 bases from J, with 15 bases between. The CDR3 loop reads CASSPRPGVTDTQYF. For the CDR3, the DNA is TGTGCCAGCAGCCCCCGACCGGGAGTTACAGATACGCAGTATTTT.

The chain has TRBV20-1 and TRBJ1-2; no clear D gene. The CDR3 is 11 amino acids. The germline V gene has CDR1 DFQATT and CDR2 SNEGSKA (reference sequence). Trimming shortened V by 0 bases and J by 8 bases, and 7 bases separated the two germline ends. This chain's CDR3 is CSAREERGYTF. The CDR3 nucleotides are TGCAGTGCTAGAGAGGAGCGGGGCTACACCTTC.

The chain couples TRBV9 to TRBJ1-4, with D tentatively TRBD1 (5 bases). Between the trimmed V and J ends, which lost 4 bases and 7 bases, there was a span of 17 bases. The germline V gene has CDR1 SGDLS and CDR2 YYNGEE. The CDR3 extends over 15 amino acids. For the CDR3, the DNA is TGTGCCAGCAGCCCCAGGACACTGAACACTGAAAAACTGTTTTTT. It specifies CASSPRTLNTEKLFF.

This clonotype was picked up many times. The chain has TRBV20-1 and TRBJ1-2, with a possible D match to TRBD1 (5 bases). The V gene lost 3 bases and the J gene lost 7 bases, with 15 bases spanning the gap. Per germline, CDR1 DFQATT and CDR2 SNEGSKA (reference sequence). The CDR3 contains 13 residues. CDR3 in DNA: TGCAGTGCTAGGGGGACCGCTCGGGGTGGCTACACCTTC. Amino acids: CSARGTARGGYTF.

This clonotype was counted at least ten times. This rearrangement joins TRBV27 to TRBJ2-5; weak D call: TRBD1 (7 bases). The germline CDR1 and CDR2 sequences are MNHEY and SMNVEV (reference sequence). This CDR3 is built from 13 residues. V lost 2 bases and J lost 7, with 11 bases in between. CDR3 in amino acids: CASSLEEGATQYF. In DNA, the CDR3 is TGTGCCAGCAGTTTAGAGGAGGGGGCGACCCAGTACTTC.

The CDR3 protein is CASSPPDRGQTQYF. CDR3 bases: TGTGCCAGCTCCCCCCCGGACAGGGGACAGACCCAGTACTTC. The rearrangement joins TRBV7-9 to TRBJ2-5; 9 bases fit TRBD1. Unmatched junction bases numbered 10, after V lost 8 bases and J lost 6 bases. CDR1 and CDR2 (germline): SEHNR, FQNEAQ (reference sequence). CDR3 length equals 14 residues.